The clone carrying this T cell receptor (beta chain) was seen only a few times. Its antigen is undetermined. Germline values: CDR1 KGHDR, CDR2 SFDVKD. This CDR3 has 13 amino acids. The data originate from a study of CD8 T cells in ankylosing spondylitis. Findings and caveats of the study: Fewer than 10 highly homologous variants formed a TCR beta motif that appeared characteristic of ankylosing spondylitis blood. In reactive arthritis synovial fluid and blood, some motif variants had been reported before.

By quantitative 5'-RACE with molecular barcodes, the TCR beta libraries were made. TCRdb recomputed calls from the 5' RACE reads with MiXCR, one row per CDR3 protein. The table shows 220,000 or so distinct CDR3 sequences, with approximately 20% occurring only once. The chain carries TRBV24-1 and TRBJ1-5; possibly TRBD1 for D (5 bases). The clonotype originates from a male donor with ankylosing spondylitis. Sequenced input: blood, either unsorted or a sorted T cell fraction (not recorded which). CDR3 DNA sequence: TGTGCAACCTCGGCAGGGAACAATCAGCCCCAGCATTTT. It is translated as CATSAGNNQPQHF.